The rows below give T cell receptor beta chains drawn from one sample of a study of T cells in Graves' hyperthyroidism and ophthalmopathy. TCRdb passed the multiplex PCR reads through MiXCR, listing each CDR3 protein once. Seen here are 250,000 or so distinct CDR3 sequences, about 14% observed once, and the top ten hold 13%. Sequencing used blood. The receptor source for this set is a woman aged 40-49 years with Graves' hyperthyroidism that later progressed to Graves' ophthalmopathy. Each CDR3 is given with its conserved first and last residue. Fields, in order: clone size, D gene, V gene, J gene, CDR3 DNA, CDR3 protein. D genes are given only for firm matches. Clone size is shown for a subset of rows, as once, few, many or a class of expanded clone.

many	-	TRBV7-2	TRBJ1-2	TGTGCCAGCAGCTTAGTTGGGCTGGCCTATGGCTACACCTTC	CASSLVGLAYGYTF
many	-	TRBV2	TRBJ1-5	TGTGCCAGCTGCCGCTGGGGGGGGGAACAGCCCCAGCATTTT	CASCRWGGEQPQHF
many	-	TRBV18	TRBJ2-7	TGTGCCAGCTCACCACCGGGAGTTCGGCGTAACGAGCAGTACTTC	CASSPPGVRRNEQYF
many	-	TRBV5-1	TRBJ2-1	TGCGCCAGCAGCTGGAGGCTTTACAATGAGCAGTTCTTC	CASSWRLYNEQFF
few	TRBD2	TRBV10-3	TRBJ2-3	TGTGCCATCAGTGAGCCCGGGACTAGCGGGTTCACAGATACGCAGTATTTT	CAISEPGTSGFTDTQYF
many	-	TRBV6-1	TRBJ1-3	TGTGCCAGCAGTCGAGGGGCAGAAGGAAACACCATATATTTT	CASSRGAEGNTIYF
many	TRBD1	TRBV9	TRBJ1-2	TGTGCCAGCAGCGCGGGACAGGGAAGGTCTAACTATGGCTACACCTTC	CASSAGQGRSNYGYTF
-	TRBD1	TRBV6-4	TRBJ1-6	TGTGCCAGCAGCCAGACAGGGTTACATTCACCCCTCCACTTT	CASSQTGLHSPLHF
many	-	TRBV7-3	TRBJ1-1	TGTGCCAGCAGCATCACTATGAACACTGAAGCTTTCTTT	CASSITMNTEAFF
many	-	TRBV5-1	TRBJ2-1	TGCGCCAGCAGCTTCCCTAAGACGCGCAATGAGCAGTTCTTC	CASSFPKTRNEQFF
few	-	TRBV7-9	TRBJ1-1	TGTGCCAGCAGCTTAGTACGCACTGAAGCTTTCTTT	CASSLVRTEAFF
many	TRBD2	TRBV29-1	TRBJ2-7	TGCAGCGTTGTAATCGGGTTACTCGGGACTAGCGGGCGGCCCTACGAGCAGTACTTC	CSVVIGLLGTSGRPYEQYF
-	TRBD2	TRBV10-3	TRBJ2-3	TGTGCCATCAGTGAGCCTACTATTTTAGCGGGAGGGCCAGATACGCAGTATTTT	CAISEPTILAGGPDTQYF
-	TRBD1	TRBV2	TRBJ1-2	TGTGCCAGCAGGGAACAGGGGGCTAATGGCTACACCTTC	CASREQGANGYTF
many	TRBD1	TRBV29-1	TRBJ2-5	TGCAGCGTTGTATGGTGGAATCAGGGGGTACAAGAGACCCAGTACTTC	CSVVWWNQGVQETQYF
-	TRBD1	TRBV20-1	TRBJ1-3	TGCAGTGCTAGAGTGGCAGGGGGCGCAGAAGGAAACACCATATATTTT	CSARVAGGAEGNTIYF
many	TRBD1	TRBV20-1	TRBJ1-2	TGCAGTCCACACGTCCCGGGACAGGGACCCCGAGCTAACTATGGCTACACCTTC	CSPHVPGQGPRANYGYTF
many	-	TRBV3-1	TRBJ2-1	TGTGCCAGCAGCCAAGAAGCGTCGAACAATGAGCAGTTCTTC	CASSQEASNNEQFF
many	-	TRBV7-8	TRBJ1-1	TGTGCCAGCAGCCGGACAAGAATGAACACTGAAGCTTTCTTT	CASSRTRMNTEAFF
many	-	TRBV10-3	TRBJ1-6	TGTGCCATCAGTGAGTCGCCCCAACAGGGCCCCCTCCACTTT	CAISESPQQGPLHF
many	-	TRBV2	TRBJ2-2	TGTGCCAGCTGGCGGGGCCCAGTCTACACCGGGGAGCTGTTTTTT	CASWRGPVYTGELFF
few	TRBD2	TRBV9	TRBJ2-1	TGTGCCAGCAGCCATAGGACTAGCGGGAGTTATGAGCAGTTCTTC	CASSHRTSGSYEQFF
many	-	TRBV29-1	TRBJ1-1	TGCAGCGTCCCGGGAGCCGGCCTCGAAGCTTTCTTT	CSVPGAGLEAFF
many	-	TRBV2	TRBJ2-3	TGTGCCAGCAGTGATTGGTCATGGGGGACAGATACGCAGTATTTT	CASSDWSWGTDTQYF
many	TRBD2	TRBV20-1	TRBJ2-7	TGCAGTGCCCCGGGACTAGCGGGAGGTTTGCCCGAGCAGTACTTC	CSAPGLAGGLPEQYF
few	-	TRBV7-8	TRBJ1-2	TGTGCCAGCAGCTCTAACGAGTATGGCTACACCTTC	CASSSNEYGYTF
few	TRBD2	TRBV12-3/TRBV12-4	TRBJ2-1	TGTGCCAGCAGTTATCTACTAGCGGGAGGCTACAATGAGCAGTTCTTC	CASSYLLAGGYNEQFF
many	-	TRBV7-9	TRBJ1-6	TGTGCCACCCGGCCCGAATTTAATTCACCCCTCCACTTT	CATRPEFNSPLHF
-	TRBD1	TRBV27	TRBJ2-7	TGTGCCAGCAGTTTATGGGGACAGGGGGCTTTGGCCTCCTACGAGCAGTACTTC	CASSLWGQGALASYEQYF
many	TRBD1	TRBV11-2	TRBJ2-7	TGTGCCAGCAGCTTCACAGGGGCCGTCTTCGACGAGCAGTACTTC	CASSFTGAVFDEQYF
many	TRBD2	TRBV19	TRBJ2-2	TGTGCCAGCGAACTTAGCGGGAGGCCGAACACCGGGGAGCTGTTTTTT	CASELSGRPNTGELFF
-	TRBD1	TRBV6-1	TRBJ1-2	TGTGCCAGCAGCCTACAGGGGGCTTACTATGGCTACACCTTC	CASSLQGAYYGYTF
few	TRBD2	TRBV9	TRBJ2-1	TGTGCCAGCAGCGTGGGCGGGAGTTACTACAATGAGCAGTTCTTC	CASSVGGSYYNEQFF
many	TRBD2	TRBV28	TRBJ2-1	TGTGCCAGCCCCAGACTAGCGGGAGATCTCTACAATGAGCAGTTCTTC	CASPRLAGDLYNEQFF
few	TRBD2	TRBV2	TRBJ2-1	TGTGCCAGCAGCGCCATAGCGGGAGTTTCGGTCTTC	CASSAIAGVSVF
many	-	TRBV29-1	TRBJ1-1	TGCAGCGTTGAGAGGGACACTGAAGCTTTCTTT	CSVERDTEAFF
many	TRBD2	TRBV7-7	TRBJ2-2	TGTGCTAGCAGGCTAGCGGGGTCCACCGGGGAGCTGTTTTTT	CASRLAGSTGELFF
-	-	TRBV2	TRBJ2-1	TGTGCCAGCAGCGATCGGTACTTTTACAATGAGCAGTTCTTC	CASSDRYFYNEQFF
-	-	TRBV18	TRBJ1-1	TGTGCCAGCTCACCACCGGGTATAGGGACCACTGAAGCTTTCTTT	CASSPPGIGTTEAFF
many	TRBD1	TRBV27	TRBJ2-7	TGTGCCAGCAGCCTTGATACAGGGGAATCGTTCCCCTACGAGCAGTACTTC	CASSLDTGESFPYEQYF
many	-	TRBV7-2	TRBJ2-1	TGTGCCAGCAGCGAGGCACTAGTTGGGGGTGAGCAGTTCTTC	CASSEALVGGEQFF
-	TRBD1	TRBV6-1	TRBJ2-7	TGTGCCAGCAGTCTACCCCTCGGGACAGGGTACCACGAGCAGTACTTC	CASSLPLGTGYHEQYF
many	TRBD2	TRBV9	TRBJ2-5	TGTGCCAGCAGCGTAGCGGGAGGCGGGGAGACCCAGTACTTC	CASSVAGGGETQYF
many	TRBD1	TRBV7-2	TRBJ2-7	TGTGCCAGCAGCCGGGACAGGGAAGGCGAGCAGTACTTC	CASSRDREGEQYF
-	-	TRBV7-9	TRBJ1-4	TGTGCCAGCAGCCCTCCACTGTCCTGGGGGCGCGACGAAAAACTGTTTTTT	CASSPPLSWGRDEKLFF